The next 9 T cell receptor beta chains were all read from a single sample in a study of blood T cell repertoires in COVID-19. Method: immunoSEQ multiplex PCR; TCRdb's copy keeps in-frame clones and lacks some. Of about 140,000 clones listed, 88% are singletons. Sequencing was carried out using peripheral blood. These receptors were collected from a human donor in a cohort sampled during active COVID-19.

The chain joins TRBV7-3 to TRBJ2-3, with 13 bases identical to TRBD2. V shed 5 bases and J 11 bases; nucleotides not matched to a gene: 7. The CDR3 covers 14 residues. Germline V gene data show CDR1 as SGHTA and CDR2 as FQGTGA. CDR3 bases: TGTGCCAGCAGCACAACTAGCGGGGGGGCCGAGCAGTATTTT. It translates to CASSTTSGGAEQYF. Drawing the rest from reference TRBV7-3 and TRBJ2-3, the complete variable domain is GAGVSQTPSNKVTEKGKYVELRCDPISGHTALYWYRQSLGQGPEFLIYFQGTGAADDSGLPNDRFFAVRPEGSVSTLKIQRTERGDSAVYLCASSTTSGGAEQYFGPGTRLTVL.

This chain uses TRBV27 with TRBJ1-2; 7 nucleotides match TRBD1. The length of the CDR3 is 15 residues. With 5 bases clipped from V and 3 bases from J, the junction kept 9 bases outside the gene matches. Germline V lookup: CDR1 MNHEY, CDR2 SMNVEV (reference sequence). In DNA, the CDR3 is TGTGCCAGCAGTCCTATAAGACAGGGCTACTATGGCTACACCTTC. This translates into CASSPIRQGYYGYTF.

V and J are TRBV4-1 and TRBJ2-7; possibly TRBD2 for D (5 bases). V gave up 0 bases and J gave up 2 bases, with 8 bases separating them. Germline V lookup: CDR1 MGHRA, CDR2 YSYEKL. The CDR3 loop spans 14 amino acids. CDR3 nucleotide sequence: TGCGCCAGCAGCCAAGAGAGCGGTCCCTACGAGCAGTACTTC. As protein: CASSQESGPYEQYF.

The chain couples TRBV11-2 to TRBJ2-7; D is unclear. Per the germline V gene, CDR1 is SGHAT and CDR2 is FQNNGV. The V end lost 0 bases, the J end lost 3 bases, and 9 bases lay between the germline ends. This CDR3 comprises 14 residues. Here the CDR3 reads CASSLETLFYEQYF. CDR3 DNA: TGTGCCAGCAGCTTAGAAACTCTATTCTACGAGCAGTACTTC.

V usage is TRBV29-1 and J usage is TRBJ1-5; tentatively, D is TRBD1 (6 bases). The V gene's germline CDR1 is SQVTM and CDR2 ANQGSEA. This CDR3 has 12 residues. Deletions cut 5 bases from V and 3 bases from J, with 8 bases between. As DNA, the CDR3 is TGCAGCGTTAGGGACATCAATCAGCCCCAGCATTTT. It codes for CSVRDINQPQHF.

The V call is TRBV24-1, the J call TRBJ2-1; no definite D call. CDR1 and CDR2 from the germline V gene are KGHDR and SFDVKD. The V end was cut by 3 bases, the J end by 5 bases, with 7 bases between. The CDR3 runs 13 residues. DNA of the CDR3: TGTGCCACCAGTGATGTGGCCAACAATGAGCAGTTCTTC. The encoded protein is CATSDVANNEQFF.

The V and J genes are TRBV2 and TRBJ1-1; possibly TRBD1 for D (5 bases). The CDR3 is 14 residues long. The germline gives CDR1 SNHLY, CDR2 FYNNEI. V lost 2 bases and J 2 bases, leaving 9 bases between the germline ends. The CDR3 DNA reads as TGTGCCAGCAGTGAATATAGGGGAAACACTGAAGCTTTCTTT. As protein: CASSEYRGNTEAFF.

The chain joins TRBV5-1 to TRBJ2-1; 7 bases are a match to TRBD1. This CDR3 is built from 15 residues. Per germline, CDR1 SGHRS and CDR2 YFSETQ. Trimming took 6 bases from V and 5 from J; bases not matched to a gene: 11. This CDR3 reads CASTPRTGENNEQFF. The CDR3 DNA reads TGCGCCAGCACCCCCCGGACAGGAGAAAACAATGAGCAGTTCTTC.

This clone was counted only a few times. The CDR3 DNA reads TGTGCCAGTAGTATTCGAACCGTTTCGGGGGACAATCAGCCCCAGCATTTT. This codes for CASSIRTVSGDNQPQHF. The chain recombines TRBV19 with TRBJ1-5; tentatively, D is TRBD1 (5 bases). V was cut by 3 bases and J by 3 bases, with 18 bases left in between. This CDR3 comprises 17 residues. Per the germline V gene, CDR1 is LNHDA and CDR2 is SQIVND (reference sequence).